This T cell receptor (beta chain) was sequenced for a study of shared clonotypes between healthy human individuals. A remark on this clone: The antigen is unknown.

Points from the study as a whole: The diversity represented, both genetic and in exposure history, was limited by few donors. Expectations were that clonotype sharing among donors would be affected by sequencing depth.

The assay used deep level. Replicate PCRs for sorted subsets used 200 ng DNA; this equaled around 29,000 T cell genomes. The protocol was immunoSEQ multiplex PCR, while the TCRdb copy is restricted to in-frame clones and leaves out a portion. The sample records roughly 2 million clones, more than 90% being singletons. The V and J ends lost 1 base and 1 base respectively, with 13 bases between them. Germline values: CDR1 ENHRY, CDR2 SYGVKD. There are 16 residues in the CDR3. The sequence came from a man aged 18 to 30 in good health. This chain connects TRBV10-3 to TRBJ1-1, with D possibly TRBD1 on 5 matching bases. Sequencing input: naive CD4+ T cells sorted from blood. Subset indicated: CD45RA+ positively selected. The CDR3 region has the DNA TGTGCCATCAGTGAGTTAGGGGCGCGCCAGAACACTGAAGCTTTCTTT. Its translation: CAISELGARQNTEAFF.